This entry lists 8 T cell receptor beta chains sequenced from one sample in a study of Graves' ophthalmopathy and Graves' hyperthyroidism. Amplified material comprised TCR beta CDR3 regions derived from RNA transcripts. Second-round multiplex PCR followed a first-round RT-PCR using HTBI primers. Using its own MiXCR run on the multiplex PCR reads, TCRdb lists one record per CDR3 protein. The sample includes about 1.1 million distinct CDR3 sequences, about 40% of them seen just once. Specimen: peripheral blood or thyroid tissue (not recorded which). The origin of the receptors is an adult man with Graves' hyperthyroidism.

This chain uses TRBV7-8 with TRBJ2-2; tentative D call: TRBD2 (5 bases). This CDR3 is built from 17 residues. Germline lookup yields CDR1 SGHVS and CDR2 FQNEAQ. With 2 bases removed from V and 3 bases from J, the gap between germline ends came to 16 bases. The CDR3 DNA reads as TGTGCCAGCAGCTTAACGCCCGTCGGGGTGCACACCGGGGAGCTGTTTTTT. Translation gives CASSLTPVGVHTGELFF.

This clonotype was observed a handful of times. This sequence joins TRBV12-3 or TRBV12-4 and TRBJ2-7; TRBD1 might be the D (6 bases). V was trimmed by 4 bases and J by 7 bases, leaving 20 bases between them. This CDR3 has 15 residues. CDR3 coding DNA: TGTGCCAGCAGTTACCAGGGGACGGGATTTGTGGAGCAGTACTTC. As protein: CASSYQGTGFVEQYF.

This clonotype was observed at least ten times. The V gene is TRBV7-8, the J gene TRBJ1-2, with D hard to call. V was cut by 1 base and J by 5 bases, with 11 bases left in between. Germline assignment: CDR1 SGHVS and CDR2 FQNEAQ. This CDR3 contains 14 residues. The CDR3 coding sequence is TGTGCCAGCAGCTTAGAAATGTCGGATTATGGCTACACCTTC. Its translation: CASSLEMSDYGYTF. Full variable domain (remainder filled in from reference TRBV7-8 and TRBJ1-2): GAGVSQSPRYKVAKRGQDVALRCDPISGHVSLFWYQQALGQGPEFLTYFQNEAQLDKSGLPSDRFFAERPEGSVSTLKIQRTQQEDSAVYLCASSLEMSDYGYTFGSGTRLTVV.

The J gene is TRBJ1-5, the V gene TRBV7-8; no firm D call. The germline V and J ends were trimmed by 10 bases and 11 bases, with 18 bases remaining between them. Germline lookup yields CDR1 SGHVS and CDR2 FQNEAQ. The CDR3 is made up of 12 amino acids. CDR3 in amino acids: CAISGREETQHF. CDR3 coding DNA: TGTGCCATCAGTGGGCGGGAAGAGACCCAGCATTTT.

This clonotype was observed a handful of times. The chain links TRBV7-8 to TRBJ2-5; D remains ambiguous. The V and J ends lost 2 bases and 0 bases respectively, with 10 bases between them. The CDR3 totals 15 residues. Looked up from germline, CDR1 is SGHVS and CDR2 is FQNEAQ. The CDR3 loop reads CASSLRVDHQETQYF. In nucleotides, the CDR3 is TGTGCCAGCAGCTTAAGGGTTGACCACCAAGAGACCCAGTACTTC. Full variable domain (missing parts from reference TRBV7-8 and TRBJ2-5): GAGVSQSPRYKVAKRGQDVALRCDPISGHVSLFWYQQALGQGPEFLTYFQNEAQLDKSGLPSDRFFAERPEGSVSTLKIQRTQQEDSAVYLCASSLRVDHQETQYFGPGTRLLVL.

This clonotype was seen repeatedly, ten times or more. The J gene is TRBJ2-7, the V gene TRBV20-1; D not resolved. CDR1 and CDR2 from the germline V gene are DFQATT and SNEGSKA (reference sequence). Trimming removed 1 base from V and 2 bases from J, with 9 bases in between. This CDR3 comprises 13 residues. The CDR3, as DNA: TGCAGTGCTAGAGTTTGGGGAACCTACGAGCAGTACTTC. Translating it yields CSARVWGTYEQYF.

This clonotype was seen a few times. The DNA for the CDR3 is TGCAGCGTCTCAGGGGGGGAGGTCTATGGCTACACCTTC. This encodes CSVSGGEVYGYTF. The V and J genes are TRBV29-1 and TRBJ1-2, with TRBD1 matching over 7 bases. Germline values: CDR1 SQVTM, CDR2 ANQGSEA. The CDR3 totals 13 residues. After removal of 6 bases from V and 4 bases from J, the junction contained 8 bases not matched to a gene.

This chain uses TRBV5-1 with TRBJ2-7; TRBD1 agrees at 10 bases. The germline gives CDR1 SGHRS, CDR2 YFSETQ. This CDR3 is built from 19 residues. The trim removed 4 bases at V and 0 bases at J, leaving 16 bases unmatched. CDR3: CASSTTGTGAAYDSYEQYF. In DNA form, the CDR3 reads TGCGCCAGCAGCACAACCGGGACAGGGGCGGCTTACGACTCCTACGAGCAGTACTTC. The full variable domain, completed using reference TRBV5-1 and TRBJ2-7, is KAGVTQTPRYLIKTRGQQVTLSCSPISGHRSVSWYQQTPGQGLQFLFEYFSETQRNKGNFPGRFSGRQFSNSRSEMNVSTLELGDSALYLCASSTTGTGAAYDSYEQYFGPGTRLTVT.